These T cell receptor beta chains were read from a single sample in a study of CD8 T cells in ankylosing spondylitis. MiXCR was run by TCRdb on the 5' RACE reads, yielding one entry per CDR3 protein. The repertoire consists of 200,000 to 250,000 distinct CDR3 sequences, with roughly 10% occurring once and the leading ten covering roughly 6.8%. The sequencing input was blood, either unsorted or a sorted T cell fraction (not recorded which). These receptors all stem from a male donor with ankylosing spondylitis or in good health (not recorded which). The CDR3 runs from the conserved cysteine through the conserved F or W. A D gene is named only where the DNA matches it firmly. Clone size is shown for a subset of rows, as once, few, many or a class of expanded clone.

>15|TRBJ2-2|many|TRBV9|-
CASSVGQQGAGELFF
TGTGCCAGCAGCGTAGGGCAACAGGGAGCCGGGGAGCTGTTTTTT
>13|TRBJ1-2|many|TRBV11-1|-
CASSLSSSYGYTF
TGTGCCAGCAGCCTCTCCAGTTCCTATGGCTACACCTTC
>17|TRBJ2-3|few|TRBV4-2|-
CASSQVFRGTPTDTQYF
TGTGCCAGCAGCCAAGTATTTCGAGGGACTCCCACAGATACGCAGTATTTT
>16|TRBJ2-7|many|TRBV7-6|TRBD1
CASSLEEQGVSYEQYF
TGTGCCAGCAGCTTAGAGGAACAGGGGGTTAGCTACGAGCAGTACTTC
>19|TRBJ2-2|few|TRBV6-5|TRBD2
CASSYSKGLAGGRTGELFF
TGTGCCAGCAGTTACTCGAAGGGACTAGCGGGGGGGCGCACCGGGGAGCTGTTTTTT
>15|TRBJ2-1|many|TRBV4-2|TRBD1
CASSPGTGLNNEQFF
TGTGCCAGCAGCCCCGGGACAGGGCTGAACAATGAGCAGTTCTTC
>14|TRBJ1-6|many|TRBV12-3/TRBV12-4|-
CASSLLRGNSPLHF
TGTGCCAGCAGCCTCCTGAGGGGGAATTCACCCCTCCACTTT
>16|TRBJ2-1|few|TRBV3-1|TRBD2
CASSHGQREAYNEQFF
TGTGCCAGCAGCCATGGCCAGCGGGAGGCTTACAATGAGCAGTTCTTC
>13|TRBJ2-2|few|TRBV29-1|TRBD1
CSVEEDRAGELFF
TGCAGCGTTGAAGAAGACAGGGCCGGGGAGCTGTTTTTT
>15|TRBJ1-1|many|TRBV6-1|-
CASSPPWGVNTEAFF
TGTGCCAGCAGTCCACCGTGGGGGGTGAACACTGAAGCTTTCTTT
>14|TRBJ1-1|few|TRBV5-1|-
CASSSGRGSTEAFF
TGCGCCAGCAGCTCTGGCAGGGGATCCACTGAAGCTTTCTTT
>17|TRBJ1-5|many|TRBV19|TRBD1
CASSDSMGQHSNQPQHF
TGTGCCAGTAGCGACTCAATGGGACAGCATAGCAATCAGCCCCAGCATTTT
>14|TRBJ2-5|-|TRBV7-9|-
CASRNGGYQETQYF
TGTGCCAGCAGGAATGGGGGGTACCAAGAGACCCAGTACTTC
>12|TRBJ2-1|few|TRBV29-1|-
CSVALWANEQFF
TGCAGCGTTGCATTGTGGGCCAATGAGCAGTTCTTC
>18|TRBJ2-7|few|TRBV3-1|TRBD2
CASSQGSPPREEPREQYF
TGTGCCAGCAGCCAAGGATCCCCTCCTCGGGAGGAACCTCGGGAGCAGTACTTC
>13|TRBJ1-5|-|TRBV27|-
CASSIRTDLAQHF
TGTGCCAGCAGTATCAGGACCGACCTAGCCCAGCATTTT
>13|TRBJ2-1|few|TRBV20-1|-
CSAGLGVSNIQFF
TGCAGTGCTGGACTGGGGGTATCGAACATACAGTTCTTC
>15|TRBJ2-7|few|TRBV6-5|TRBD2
CASSYGTSGSYEQYF
TGTGCCAGCAGTTACGGGACTAGCGGGTCGTACGAGCAGTACTTC
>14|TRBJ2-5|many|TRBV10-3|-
CAISTGTSQETQYF
TGTGCCATCAGTACTGGGACTTCCCAAGAGACCCAGTACTTC
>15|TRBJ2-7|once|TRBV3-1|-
CASCQVPGISYEQYF
TGTGCCAGCTGCCAAGTTCCCGGGATCTCCTACGAGCAGTACTTC
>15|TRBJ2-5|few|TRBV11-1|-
CASSLASGPQETQYF
TGTGCCAGCAGCTTAGCGTCGGGGCCTCAAGAGACCCAGTACTTC
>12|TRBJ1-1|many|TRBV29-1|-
CSVVGMNTEAFF
TGCAGCGTTGTGGGCATGAACACTGAAGCTTTCTTT
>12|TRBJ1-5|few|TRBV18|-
CASSPVPQPQHF
TGTGCCAGCTCACCTGTTCCTCAGCCCCAGCATTTT
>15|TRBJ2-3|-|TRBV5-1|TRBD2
CASSSGRAGTDTQYF
TGCGCCAGCAGCAGCGGGAGGGCCGGCACAGATACGCAGTATTTT
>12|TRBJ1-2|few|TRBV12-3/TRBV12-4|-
CASSFGRQGYTF
TGTGCCAGCAGTTTTGGACGCCAGGGCTACACCTTC
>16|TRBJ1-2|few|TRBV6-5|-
CASSYSTGNEYYGYTF
TGTGCCAGCAGTTACTCGACAGGCAACGAGTACTATGGCTACACCTTC
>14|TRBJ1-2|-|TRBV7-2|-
CASSRDNGPYGYTF
TGTGCCAGCAGCCGGGACAACGGACCCTATGGCTACACCTTC
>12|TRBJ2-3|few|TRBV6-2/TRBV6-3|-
CASATSTDTQYF
TGTGCCAGCGCCACCTCGACAGATACGCAGTATTTT
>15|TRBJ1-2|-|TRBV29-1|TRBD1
CSVAGTGPFSFGYTF
TGCAGCGTAGCCGGGACAGGCCCTTTTTCCTTTGGCTACACCTTC
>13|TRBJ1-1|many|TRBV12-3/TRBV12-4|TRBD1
CASGYTGDTEAFF
TGTGCCAGCGGATATACAGGGGATACTGAAGCTTTCTTT
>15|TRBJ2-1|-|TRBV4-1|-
CASSQEQGAASGQFF
TGCGCCAGCAGCCAAGAGCAGGGCGCGGCAAGCGGGCAGTTCTTC
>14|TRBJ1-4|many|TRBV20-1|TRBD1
CSAREGQGGEKLFF
TGCAGTGCTCGGGAAGGACAGGGAGGGGAAAAACTGTTTTTT
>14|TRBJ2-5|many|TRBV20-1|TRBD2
CSARIGTSEETQYF
TGCAGTGCTAGAATCGGGACTAGCGAAGAGACCCAGTACTTC
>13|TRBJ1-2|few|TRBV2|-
CASSQSFLGGYTF
TGTGCCAGCAGCCAATCGTTTTTGGGAGGCTACACCTTC
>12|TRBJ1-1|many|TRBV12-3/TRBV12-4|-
CASLSGYTEAFF
TGTGCCAGCCTTTCGGGGTACACTGAAGCTTTCTTT
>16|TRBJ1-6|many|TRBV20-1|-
CSARAPGQLYNSPLHF
TGCAGTGCTAGAGCCCCTGGACAGCTCTATAATTCACCCCTCCACTTT
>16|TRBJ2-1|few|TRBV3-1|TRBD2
CASSQEGRGGPNEQFF
TGTGCCAGCAGCCAAGAAGGGCGGGGGGGCCCTAATGAGCAGTTCTTC
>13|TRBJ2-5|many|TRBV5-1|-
CASSPGDQETQYF
TGCGCCAGCAGCCCGGGGGACCAAGAGACCCAGTACTTC
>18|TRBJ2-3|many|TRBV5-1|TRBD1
CASSGAGQDLFRTDTQYF
TGCGCCAGCAGCGGGGCGGGACAGGATCTTTTTAGGACAGATACGCAGTATTTT
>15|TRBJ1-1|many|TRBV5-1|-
CASSPGQPGDTEAFF
TGCGCCAGCAGCCCCGGACAGCCAGGGGACACTGAAGCTTTCTTT